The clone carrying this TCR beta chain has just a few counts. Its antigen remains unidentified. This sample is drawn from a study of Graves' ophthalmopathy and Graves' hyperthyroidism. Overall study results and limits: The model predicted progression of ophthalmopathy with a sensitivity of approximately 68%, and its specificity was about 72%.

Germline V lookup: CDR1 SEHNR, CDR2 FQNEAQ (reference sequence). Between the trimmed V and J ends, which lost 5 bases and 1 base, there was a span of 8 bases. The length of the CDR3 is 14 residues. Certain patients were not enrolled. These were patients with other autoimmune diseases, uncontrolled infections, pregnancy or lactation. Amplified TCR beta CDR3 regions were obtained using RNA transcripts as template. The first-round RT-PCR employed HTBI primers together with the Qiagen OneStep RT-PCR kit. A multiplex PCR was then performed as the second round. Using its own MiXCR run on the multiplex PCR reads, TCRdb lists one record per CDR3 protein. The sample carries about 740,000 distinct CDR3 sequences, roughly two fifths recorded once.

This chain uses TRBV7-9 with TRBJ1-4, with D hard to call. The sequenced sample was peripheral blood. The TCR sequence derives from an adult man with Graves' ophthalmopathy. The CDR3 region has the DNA TGTGCCAGCAGCCGCTTGGGAACTAATGAAAAACTGTTTTTT. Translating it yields CASSRLGTNEKLFF.